Presented here are 27 T cell receptor beta chains from one specimen sequenced in a study of shared clonotypes between healthy human individuals. The data were produced by immunoSEQ multiplex PCR, yet TCRdb's version contains in-frame clones alone and is incomplete. The table shows 2,100,000 or so clones, with more than 90% occurring only once. The specimen was naive CD4+ T cells sorted from blood. Noted subset: CD45RA+ positively selected. These receptors all stem from a young man in good health.

Notes on this clone: The limits of the CDR3 on the DNA are not certain, so only TCRdb's listed CDR3 is given. This chain links TRBV27 with TRBJ1-1; no check of the table's D call, TRBD1, against the DNA was made. The CDR3 region is 15 residues in length, termini included. The germline gives CDR1 MNHEY, CDR2 SMNVEV (reference sequence). CDR3 in amino acids: CASSSISLDRGRAFF.

The CDR3 here is CASSLWDRGWGTEAFF. DNA of the CDR3: TGTGCCAGCAGCTTATGGGACAGGGGTTGGGGGACTGAAGCTTTCTTT. The gene calls are TRBV7-2 and TRBJ1-1; 10 nucleotides align to TRBD1. After removal of 2 bases from V and 5 bases from J, the junction contained 8 bases not matched to a gene. The CDR3 has 16 residues. Germline V gene data show CDR1 as SGHTA and CDR2 as FQGNSA.

V is TRBV19 and J is TRBJ1-1; 7 nucleotides align to TRBD1. Germline V gives CDR1 LNHDA, CDR2 SQIVND (reference sequence). The CDR3 runs to 14 residues. V dropped 6 bases and J dropped 2; count of bases not matched to a gene: 6. The DNA of the CDR3 is TGTGCCAGTAGACGGGACAGAATTAACACTGAAGCTTTCTTT. The encoded protein is CASRRDRINTEAFF.

With regard to this clone: Its ends do not fully match the called genes, so a read error is possible. The chain has TRBV7-7 and TRBJ2-5; 11 nucleotides align to TRBD2. This CDR3 region has 15 residues. Germline loops: CDR1 SSHAT, CDR2 FNYEAQ (reference sequence). The CDR3 DNA follows: TGTGCTAGCAGCTTGAGGCTAGCGGGAGGAGAGACCCAGTACTTC. Translated, it gives CASSLRLAGGETQYF.

The chain employs TRBV9 and TRBJ2-3, with 7 bases aligning to TRBD2. J gave up 2 bases and V 3 bases, and 12 bases lay outside the gene matches. The CDR3 extends over 17 amino acids. Germline V gives CDR1 SGDLS, CDR2 YYNGEE. The CDR3, as DNA: TGTGCCAGCAGCGGGGGGTCCGGGAGGATTTTCACAGATACGCAGTATTTT. Encoded protein: CASSGGSGRIFTDTQYF.

This chain uses TRBV5-1 with TRBJ2-5, with a possible D match to TRBD1 (6 bases). The V end lost 0 bases, the J end lost 4 bases, and 10 bases lay between the germline ends. Germline loops: CDR1 SGHRS, CDR2 YFSETQ. CDR3 length equals 14 residues. CDR3 sequence reads: CASSLEGERETQYF. Written as DNA, the CDR3 is TGCGCCAGCAGCTTGGAGGGGGAGAGAGAGACCCAGTACTTC.

The chain has TRBV19 and TRBJ1-1; 11 nucleotides line up with TRBD1. J was trimmed by 6 bases and V by 4 bases; bases with no gene match: 4. Germline V gene lookup returns CDR1 LNHDA and CDR2 SQIVND (reference sequence). This CDR3 has 14 amino acids. CDR3 DNA sequence: TGTGCCAGTAGTAGGGACAGGGGGAGCGCTGAAGCTTTCTTT. Protein product: CASSRDRGSAEAFF.

The rearrangement links TRBV6-6 to TRBJ2-2, with a tentative D call TRBD2 (5 bases). Trimming shortened V by 8 bases and J by 7 bases, and 23 bases separated the two germline ends. CDR3 length equals 16 residues. CDR1 and CDR2 (germline): MNHNY, SVGAGI (reference sequence). The CDR3, as DNA: TGTGCCAGCCTACCCGTCTACTCCCCCGGAGGCGGGGAGCTGTTTTTT. Residues: CASLPVYSPGGGELFF.

The chain combines TRBV7-2 with TRBJ2-7; TRBD2 aligns across 11 bases. V shed 2 bases, J shed 4 bases, and the junction held 4 bases outside the gene matches. CDR1 is SGHTA and CDR2 is FQGNSA in the germline V gene. The CDR3 has 15 residues. The chain's CDR3 is CASSLIAGGMYEQYF. The CDR3 bases are TGTGCCAGCAGCTTAATAGCGGGAGGGATGTACGAGCAGTACTTC. Variable domain in full (rest from reference TRBV7-2 and TRBJ2-7): GAGVSQSPSNKVTEKGKDVELRCDPISGHTALYWYRQSLGQGLEFLIYFQGNSAPDKSGLPSDRFSAERTGGSVSTLTIQRTQQEDSAVYLCASSLIAGGMYEQYFGPGTRLTVT.

J is TRBJ2-7 and V is TRBV19; D gene unclear. CDR3 size: 14 residues. Trimming pared 5 bases from V and 2 bases from J, leaving 13 bases between. The germline V gene encodes CDR1 LNHDA and CDR2 SQIVND (reference sequence). The CDR3 DNA reads as TGTGCCAGTAGTTTCGGCGACGGAGCCTACGAGCAGTACTTC. It encodes CASSFGDGAYEQYF.

This sequence joins TRBV7-9 and TRBJ2-7; maybe TRBD2 (6 bases). The V end lost 6 bases, the J end lost 1 base, and 13 bases lay between the germline ends. Germline V lookup: CDR1 SEHNR, CDR2 FQNEAQ (reference sequence). The CDR3 runs 14 residues. The CDR3 DNA is TGTGCCAGCAGGATTAGCGGTAGTTCCTACGAGCAGTACTTC. It yields the protein CASRISGSSYEQYF.

This sequence joins TRBV28 and TRBJ2-7; 9 positions match TRBD1. The germline gives CDR1 MDHEN, CDR2 SYDVKM. CDR3 length: 16 amino acids. V lost 7 bases to trimming and J lost 2 bases; unmatched junction nucleotides: 12. The CDR3 here is CASTSTSGQGTYEQYF. For the CDR3, the DNA is TGTGCCAGCACCTCAACCTCCGGACAGGGGACCTACGAGCAGTACTTC.

The V call is TRBV27, the J call TRBJ1-1, with D unclear. The ends were cut back, 3 bases at V and 1 base at J, with 9 bases in the middle. CDR1 MNHEY and CDR2 SMNVEV come from the germline V gene (reference sequence). The CDR3 has 14 residues. DNA of the CDR3: TGTGCCAGCAGTTTTTTAGGGCAGAACACTGAAGCTTTCTTT. It translates to CASSFLGQNTEAFF.

The J gene is TRBJ2-5, the V gene TRBV19; D not certain. V shed 3 bases and J shed 5 bases, with 13 bases lying between them. Germline CDR1 reads LNHDA; CDR2 reads SQIVND (reference sequence). The CDR3 runs 14 residues. CDR3 DNA: TGTGCCAGTAGTATTTGGGGATCGGGCGAGACCCAGTACTTC. Amino acid sequence: CASSIWGSGETQYF. The full variable domain, its missing parts supplied by reference TRBV19 and TRBJ2-5, is DGGITQSPKYLFRKEGQNVTLSCEQNLNHDAMYWYRQDPGQGLRLIYYSQIVNDFQKGDIAEGYSVSREKKESFPLTVTSAQKNPTAFYLCASSIWGSGETQYFGPGTRLLVL.

V is TRBV29-1 and J is TRBJ2-3; D tentatively fits TRBD1 or TRBD2 (6 bases each). CDR3 length: 14 amino acids. Between the trimmed V and J ends, which lost 6 bases and 1 base, there was a span of 14 bases. CDR1 and CDR2 (germline): SQVTM, ANQGSEA. The CDR3 sequence is CSVTTRGGTDTQYF. CDR3 coding DNA: TGCAGCGTCACGACTAGGGGGGGCACAGATACGCAGTATTTT.

The J gene is TRBJ1-5, the V gene TRBV7-8; D not resolved. The V gene lost 2 bases and the J gene lost 5 bases, with 16 bases spanning the gap. The CDR3 consists of 16 residues. The V gene's germline CDR1 is SGHVS and CDR2 FQNEAQ. This CDR3 reads CASSLTGKGMYQPQHF. CDR3 nucleotide sequence: TGTGCCAGCAGCTTAACGGGCAAGGGAATGTATCAGCCCCAGCATTTT.

The CDR3 protein is CASSAPRDGQNEQYF. DNA of the CDR3: TGTGCCAGCAGTGCCCCCCGGGACGGACAAAACGAGCAGTACTTC. The V call is TRBV28, the J call TRBJ2-7; perhaps D is TRBD1 or TRBD2 (5 bases each). The germline V and J ends were trimmed by 5 bases and 5 bases, with 19 bases remaining between them. Per the germline V gene, CDR1 is MDHEN and CDR2 is SYDVKM. The CDR3 totals 15 residues.

The chain recombines TRBV4-1 with TRBJ1-6; D not certain. Germline V gene lookup returns CDR1 MGHRA and CDR2 YSYEKL. The CDR3 contains 17 residues. The V and J ends lost 0 bases and 7 bases respectively, with 16 bases between them. The CDR3 loop is CASSQDPPPYSNSPLHF. In DNA, the CDR3 is TGCGCCAGCAGCCAAGATCCTCCACCATATTCGAATTCACCCCTCCACTTT.

The V gene is TRBV11-2, the J gene TRBJ2-3; 7 nucleotides line up with TRBD1. Germline V gene sequence: CDR1 SGHAT, CDR2 FQNNGV. CDR3 length: 17 residues. V gave up 0 bases and J gave up 0 bases; unmatched junction bases: 6. Written as DNA, the CDR3 is TGTGCCAGCAGCTTAGAAGGGGGCAGGGTGAGCACAGATACGCAGTATTTT. As protein: CASSLEGGRVSTDTQYF.

A single count supports this clone. The CDR3 region is CAWKSAYEQYF. CDR3 nucleotides: TGTGCCTGGAAGTCGGCATACGAGCAGTACTTC. This rearrangement joins TRBV30 to TRBJ2-7; D not resolved. The length of the CDR3 is 11 residues. With 4 bases removed from V and 4 bases from J, the gap between germline ends came to 8 bases. Germline V gives CDR1 GTSNPN, CDR2 SVGIG (reference sequence).

The rearrangement joins TRBV5-3 to TRBJ2-4, with 8 bases that match TRBD2. TRBV5-3 is placed among ORFs of uncertain function. Losses at the gene ends were 3 bases for V and 3 bases for J; bases not matched to a gene: 5. This CDR3 spans 15 amino acids. The CDR3 region has the DNA TGTGCCAGAAGCTCGGGAGGGAAAGGCAAAAACATTCAGTACTTC. Translated: CARSSGGKGKNIQYF.

The chain is built from TRBV7-2 and TRBJ1-1; 7 bases map to TRBD1. The CDR3 runs 14 residues. CDR1 and CDR2 from the germline V gene are SGHTA and FQGNSA. V was clipped by 1 base and J by 5 bases; unmatched bases: 4. The CDR3 reads CASSLGYRGTEAFF. As DNA, the CDR3 is TGTGCCAGCAGCTTAGGATACAGGGGTACTGAAGCTTTCTTT. Variable domain in full (rest from reference TRBV7-2 and TRBJ1-1): GAGVSQSPSNKVTEKGKDVELRCDPISGHTALYWYRQSLGQGLEFLIYFQGNSAPDKSGLPSDRFSAERTGGSVSTLTIQRTQQEDSAVYLCASSLGYRGTEAFFGQGTRLTVV.

The chain combines TRBV9 with TRBJ1-6; D perhaps matches TRBD1 (5 bases). The CDR3 runs 15 residues. V lost 3 bases and J 9 bases, leaving 16 bases between the germline ends. Germline V lookup: CDR1 SGDLS, CDR2 YYNGEE. In nucleotides, the CDR3 is TGTGCCAGCAGCGCAAACACAGGAATCGGTTCACCCCTCCACTTT. It codes for CASSANTGIGSPLHF. Full variable domain (remainder filled in from reference TRBV9 and TRBJ1-6): DSGVTQTPKHLITATGQRVTLRCSPRSGDLSVYWYQQSLDQGLQFLIQYYNGEERAKGNILERFSAQQFPDLHSELNLSSLELGDSALYFCASSANTGIGSPLHFGNGTRLTVT.

The chain is built from TRBV5-4 and TRBJ1-1, with D hard to call. Trimming removed 0 bases at V and 1 base at J, with 7 bases between. Germline loops: CDR1 SGHNT, CDR2 YYREEE (reference sequence). The CDR3 length is 14 residues. The CDR3 loop is CASSLEMANTEAFF. DNA for the CDR3: TGTGCCAGCAGCTTGGAGATGGCGAACACTGAAGCTTTCTTT.

The rearrangement joins TRBV14 to TRBJ2-1; 9 bases fit TRBD1. There are 16 residues in the CDR3. Germline values: CDR1 SGHDN, CDR2 FVKESK. Trimming took 7 bases from V and 11 from J; bases not matched to a gene: 18. CDR3 sequence: CASTSGPGQGTMKQFF. CDR3 in DNA: TGTGCCAGCACCTCTGGTCCGGGACAGGGAACAATGAAGCAGTTCTTC.

V and J are TRBV5-1 and TRBJ2-4; perhaps TRBD1 as D (6 bases). The germline V gene encodes CDR1 SGHRS and CDR2 YFSETQ. This CDR3 spans 15 amino acids. V was shortened by 0 bases and J by 7 bases, with 14 bases between the two germline ends. CDR3 amino acids: CASSLASQGSNIQYF. The CDR3 nucleotides read TGCGCCAGCAGCTTGGCTTCGCAGGGGAGTAACATTCAGTACTTC. The variable domain in full, with the rest retrieved from reference TRBV5-1 and TRBJ2-4, is KAGVTQTPRYLIKTRGQQVTLSCSPISGHRSVSWYQQTPGQGLQFLFEYFSETQRNKGNFPGRFSGRQFSNSRSEMNVSTLELGDSALYLCASSLASQGSNIQYFGAGTRLSVL.

Concerning this clone: This same CDR3 is encoded by further DNA sequences in the sample. The rearrangement uses TRBV5-4 and TRBJ2-5, with 7 bases identical to TRBD2. This CDR3 contains 13 residues. Germline V gene data show CDR1 as SGHNT and CDR2 as YYREEE (reference sequence). Trimming removed 0 bases from V and 5 bases from J; junction bases left unmatched: 1. In DNA form, the CDR3 reads TGTGCCAGCAGCTTGGGGGGAGGGGAGACCCAGTACTTC. This codes for CASSLGGGETQYF.